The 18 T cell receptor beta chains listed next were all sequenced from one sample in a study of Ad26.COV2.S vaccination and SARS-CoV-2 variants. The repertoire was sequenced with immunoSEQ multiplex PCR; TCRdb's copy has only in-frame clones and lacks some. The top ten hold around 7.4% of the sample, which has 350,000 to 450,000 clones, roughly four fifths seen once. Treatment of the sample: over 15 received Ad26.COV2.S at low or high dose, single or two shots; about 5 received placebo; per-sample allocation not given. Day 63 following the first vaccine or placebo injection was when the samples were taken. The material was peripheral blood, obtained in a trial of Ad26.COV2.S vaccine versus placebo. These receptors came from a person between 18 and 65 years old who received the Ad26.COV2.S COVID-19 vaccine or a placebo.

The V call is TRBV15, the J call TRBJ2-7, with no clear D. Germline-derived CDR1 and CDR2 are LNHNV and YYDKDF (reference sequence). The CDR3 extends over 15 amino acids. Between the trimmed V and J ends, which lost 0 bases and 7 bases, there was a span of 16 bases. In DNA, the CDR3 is TGTGCCACCAGCAGAGACCCGATTACCTACAGTGAGCAGTACTTC. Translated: CATSRDPITYSEQYF. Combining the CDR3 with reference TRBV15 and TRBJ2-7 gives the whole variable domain DAMVIQNPRYQVTQFGKPVTLSCSQTLNHNVMYWYQQKSSQAPKLLFHYYDKDFNNEADTPDNFQSRRPNTSFCFLDIRSPGLGDTAMYLCATSRDPITYSEQYFGPGTRLTVT.

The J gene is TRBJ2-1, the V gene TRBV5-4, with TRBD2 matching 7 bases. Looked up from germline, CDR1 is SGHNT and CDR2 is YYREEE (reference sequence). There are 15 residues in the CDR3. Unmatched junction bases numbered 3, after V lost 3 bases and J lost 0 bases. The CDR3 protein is CASSSGLGSYNEQFF. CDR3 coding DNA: TGTGCCAGCAGCTCTGGACTAGGCTCCTACAATGAGCAGTTCTTC.

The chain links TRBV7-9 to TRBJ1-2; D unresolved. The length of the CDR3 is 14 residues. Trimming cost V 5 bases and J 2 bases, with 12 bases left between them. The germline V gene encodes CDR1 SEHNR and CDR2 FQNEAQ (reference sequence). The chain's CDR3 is CASSAEGGNYGYTF. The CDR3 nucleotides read TGTGCCAGCAGCGCGGAAGGTGGGAACTATGGCTACACCTTC.

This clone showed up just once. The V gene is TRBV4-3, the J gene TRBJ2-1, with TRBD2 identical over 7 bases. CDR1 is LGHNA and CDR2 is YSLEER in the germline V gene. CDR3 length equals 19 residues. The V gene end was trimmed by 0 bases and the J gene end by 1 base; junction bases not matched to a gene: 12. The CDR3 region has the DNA TGCGCCAGCAGCCAAGATACGACAGCGGGGATCGGATCCTACAATGAGCAGTTCTTC. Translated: CASSQDTTAGIGSYNEQFF.

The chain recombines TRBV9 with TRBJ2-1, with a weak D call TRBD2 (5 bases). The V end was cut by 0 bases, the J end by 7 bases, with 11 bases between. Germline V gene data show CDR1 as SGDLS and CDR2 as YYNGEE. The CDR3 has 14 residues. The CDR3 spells CASSVDLATNEQFF. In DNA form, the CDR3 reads TGTGCCAGCAGCGTAGATCTAGCTACAAATGAGCAGTTCTTC.

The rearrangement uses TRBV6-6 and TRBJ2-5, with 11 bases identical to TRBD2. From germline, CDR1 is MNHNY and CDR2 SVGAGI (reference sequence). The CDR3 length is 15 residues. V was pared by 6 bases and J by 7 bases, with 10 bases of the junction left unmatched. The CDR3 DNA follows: TGTGCCAGCAGAACCCTAGCGGGAGGACCCCGGACCCAGTACTTC. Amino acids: CASRTLAGGPRTQYF.

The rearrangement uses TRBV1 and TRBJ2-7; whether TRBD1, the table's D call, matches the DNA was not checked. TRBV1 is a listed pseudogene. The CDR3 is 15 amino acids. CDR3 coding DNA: TGCACCAGCAGCCACGGTAGAGTCAGGGGATCCGAGGAGTACTTC. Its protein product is CTSSHGRVRGSEEYF.

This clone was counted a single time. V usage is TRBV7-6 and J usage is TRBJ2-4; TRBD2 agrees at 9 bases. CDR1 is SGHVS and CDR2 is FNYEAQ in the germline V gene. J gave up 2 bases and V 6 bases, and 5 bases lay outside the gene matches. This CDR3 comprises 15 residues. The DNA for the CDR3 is TGTGCCAGCAGTTCCCTAGCGGGGACCAAAAACATTCAGTACTTC. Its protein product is CASSSLAGTKNIQYF.

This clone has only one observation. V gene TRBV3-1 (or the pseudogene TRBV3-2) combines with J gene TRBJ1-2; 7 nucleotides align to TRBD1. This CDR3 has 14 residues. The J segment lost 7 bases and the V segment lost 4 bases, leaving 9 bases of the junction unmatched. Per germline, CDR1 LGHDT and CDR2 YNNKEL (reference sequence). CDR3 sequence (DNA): TGTGCCAGCAGCCGAACCGCAGGGGGAGGTGGCTACACCTTC. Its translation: CASSRTAGGGGYTF.

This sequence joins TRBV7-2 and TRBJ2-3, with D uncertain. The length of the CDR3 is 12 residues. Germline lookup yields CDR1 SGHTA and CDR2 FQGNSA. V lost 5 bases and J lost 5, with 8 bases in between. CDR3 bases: TGTGCCAGCAGCAGGCAGGAAGATACGCAGTATTTT. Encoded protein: CASSRQEDTQYF.

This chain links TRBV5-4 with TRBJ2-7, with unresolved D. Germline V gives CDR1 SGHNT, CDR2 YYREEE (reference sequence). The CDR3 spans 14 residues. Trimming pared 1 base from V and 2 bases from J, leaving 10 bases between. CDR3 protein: CASSLFGSAYEQYF. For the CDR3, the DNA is TGTGCCAGCAGCTTGTTCGGATCAGCCTACGAGCAGTACTTC.

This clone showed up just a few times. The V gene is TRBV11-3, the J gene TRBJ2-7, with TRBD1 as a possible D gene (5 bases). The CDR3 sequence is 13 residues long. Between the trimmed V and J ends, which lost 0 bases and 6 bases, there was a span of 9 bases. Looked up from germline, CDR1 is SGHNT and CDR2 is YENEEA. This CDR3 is CASSLETVAEQYF. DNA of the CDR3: TGTGCCAGCAGCTTAGAGACAGTAGCCGAGCAGTACTTC.

The CDR3 region is CASSYGVGTGGEQYF. The CDR3 DNA follows: TGTGCCAGCAGTTACGGGGTTGGGACAGGGGGCGAGCAGTACTTC. The genes are TRBV6-2 or TRBV6-3 and TRBJ2-7; TRBD1 matches 11 bases. In germline, CDR1 is MNHEY, CDR2 SVGEGT. The V and J ends lost 2 bases and 6 bases, in that order; junction bases with no gene match: 6. The CDR3 is made up of 15 amino acids.

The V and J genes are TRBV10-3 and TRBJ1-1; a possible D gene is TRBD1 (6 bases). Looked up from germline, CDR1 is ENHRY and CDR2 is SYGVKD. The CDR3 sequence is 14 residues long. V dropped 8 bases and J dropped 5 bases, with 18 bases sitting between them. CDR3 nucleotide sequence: TGTGCCATCCGACAGAGGGGGGAGGAAACTGAAGCTTTCTTT. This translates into CAIRQRGEETEAFF.

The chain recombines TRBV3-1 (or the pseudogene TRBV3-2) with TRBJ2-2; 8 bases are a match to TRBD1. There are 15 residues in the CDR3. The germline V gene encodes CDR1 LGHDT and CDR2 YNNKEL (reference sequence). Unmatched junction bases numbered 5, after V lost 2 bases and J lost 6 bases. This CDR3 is CASSQIQGAPGELFF. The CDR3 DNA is TGTGCCAGCAGCCAAATTCAGGGGGCCCCCGGGGAGCTGTTTTTT.

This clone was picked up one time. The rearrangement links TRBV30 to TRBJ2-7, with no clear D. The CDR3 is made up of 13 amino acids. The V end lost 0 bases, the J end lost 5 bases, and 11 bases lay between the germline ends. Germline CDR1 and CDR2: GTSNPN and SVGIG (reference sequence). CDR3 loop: CAWSVRSGHEQYF. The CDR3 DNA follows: TGTGCCTGGAGTGTACGGTCCGGCCACGAGCAGTACTTC.

The DNA for the CDR3 is TGTGCCAGCAGCTTAGAGCCCGACACTGAAGCTTTCTTT. Its translation is CASSLEPDTEAFF. The gene calls are TRBV7-2 and TRBJ1-1; D unresolved. The length of the CDR3 is 13 residues. V lost 1 base to trimming and J lost 3 bases, with 6 bases between them. CDR1 is SGHTA and CDR2 is FQGNSA in the germline V gene.

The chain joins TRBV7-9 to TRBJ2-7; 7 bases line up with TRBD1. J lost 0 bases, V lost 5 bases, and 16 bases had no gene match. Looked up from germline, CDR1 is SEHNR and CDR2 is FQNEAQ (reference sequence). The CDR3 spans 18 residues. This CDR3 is CASSPNRQGKTGSYEQYF. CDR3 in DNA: TGTGCCAGCAGCCCAAATCGACAGGGTAAGACGGGCTCCTACGAGCAGTACTTC.